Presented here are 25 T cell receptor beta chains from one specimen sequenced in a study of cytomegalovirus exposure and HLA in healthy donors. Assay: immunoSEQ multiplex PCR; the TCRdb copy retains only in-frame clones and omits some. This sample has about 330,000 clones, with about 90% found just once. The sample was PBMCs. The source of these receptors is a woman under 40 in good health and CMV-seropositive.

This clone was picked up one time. The CDR3 here is CASSLAQGGDYGYTF. The CDR3, as DNA: TGCGCCAGCAGCTTGGCACAGGGTGGGGACTATGGCTACACCTTC. The rearrangement uses TRBV5-1 and TRBJ1-2; a possible D gene is TRBD1 (6 bases). The CDR3 length is 15 residues. V lost 0 bases to trimming and J lost 3 bases, with 12 bases between them. Germline CDR1 is SGHRS and CDR2 is YFSETQ.

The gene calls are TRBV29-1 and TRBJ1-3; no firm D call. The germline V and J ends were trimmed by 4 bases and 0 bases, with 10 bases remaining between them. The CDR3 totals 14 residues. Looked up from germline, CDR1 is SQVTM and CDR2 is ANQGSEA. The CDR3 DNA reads TGCAGCGTTGTCTTGGTCAGCTCTGGAAACACCATATATTTT. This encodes CSVVLVSSGNTIYF.

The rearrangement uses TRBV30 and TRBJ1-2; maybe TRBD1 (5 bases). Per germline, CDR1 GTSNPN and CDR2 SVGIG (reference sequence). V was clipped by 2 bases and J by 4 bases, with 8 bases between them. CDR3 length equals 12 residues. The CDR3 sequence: CAWSPDTYGYTF. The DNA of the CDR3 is TGTGCCTGGAGTCCGGACACCTATGGCTACACCTTC.

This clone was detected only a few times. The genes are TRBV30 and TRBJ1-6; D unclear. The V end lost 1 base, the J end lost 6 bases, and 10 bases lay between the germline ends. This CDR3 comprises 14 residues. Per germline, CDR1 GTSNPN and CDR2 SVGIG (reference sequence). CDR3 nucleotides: TGTGCCTGGAGTGGAGGAGTCGGTAATTCACCCCTCCACTTT. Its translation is CAWSGGVGNSPLHF.

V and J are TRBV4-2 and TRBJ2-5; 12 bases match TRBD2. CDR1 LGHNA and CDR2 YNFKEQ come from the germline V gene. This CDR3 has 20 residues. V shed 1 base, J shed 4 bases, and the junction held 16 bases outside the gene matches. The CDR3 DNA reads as TGTGCCAGCAGCCAAGTTACGACTAGCGGGAGCGACGAAGTTCCAGAGACCCAGTACTTC. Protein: CASSQVTTSGSDEVPETQYF.

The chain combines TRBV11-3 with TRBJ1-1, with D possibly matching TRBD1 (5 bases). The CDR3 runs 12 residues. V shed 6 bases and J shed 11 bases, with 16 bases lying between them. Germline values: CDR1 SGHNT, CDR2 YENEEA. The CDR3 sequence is CASSKGQGFAFF. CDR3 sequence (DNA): TGTGCCAGCAGTAAAGGGCAGGGCTTTGCTTTCTTT.

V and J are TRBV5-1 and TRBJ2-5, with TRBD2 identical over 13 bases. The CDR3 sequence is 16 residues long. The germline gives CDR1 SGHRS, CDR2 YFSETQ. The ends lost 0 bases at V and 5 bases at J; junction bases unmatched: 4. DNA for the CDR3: TGCGCCAGCAGCTTGGTGACTAGCGGGGGGAGCGAGACCCAGTACTTC. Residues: CASSLVTSGGSETQYF.

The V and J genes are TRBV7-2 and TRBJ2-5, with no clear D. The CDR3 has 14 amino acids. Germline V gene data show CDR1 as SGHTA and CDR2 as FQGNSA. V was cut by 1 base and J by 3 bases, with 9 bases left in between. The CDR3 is CASSLGTSKETQYF. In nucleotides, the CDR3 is TGTGCCAGCAGCTTAGGGACCAGTAAAGAGACCCAGTACTTC.

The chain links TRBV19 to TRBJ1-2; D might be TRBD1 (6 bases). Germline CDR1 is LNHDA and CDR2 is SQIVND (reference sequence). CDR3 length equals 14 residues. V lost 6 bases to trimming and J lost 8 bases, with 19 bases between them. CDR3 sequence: CASSLPGQVWGYTF. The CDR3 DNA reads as TGTGCCAGTAGCCTTCCGGGACAAGTGTGGGGCTACACCTTC. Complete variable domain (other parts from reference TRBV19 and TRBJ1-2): DGGITQSPKYLFRKEGQNVTLSCEQNLNHDAMYWYRQDPGQGLRLIYYSQIVNDFQKGDIAEGYSVSREKKESFPLTVTSAQKNPTAFYLCASSLPGQVWGYTFGSGTRLTVV.

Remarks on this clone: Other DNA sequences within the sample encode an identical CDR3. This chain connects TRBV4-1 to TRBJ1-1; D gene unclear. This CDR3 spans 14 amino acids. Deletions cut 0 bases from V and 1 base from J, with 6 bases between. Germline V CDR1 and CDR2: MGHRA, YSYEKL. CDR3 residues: CASSQDPGNTEAFF. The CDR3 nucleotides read TGCGCCAGCAGCCAAGATCCTGGGAACACTGAAGCTTTCTTT.

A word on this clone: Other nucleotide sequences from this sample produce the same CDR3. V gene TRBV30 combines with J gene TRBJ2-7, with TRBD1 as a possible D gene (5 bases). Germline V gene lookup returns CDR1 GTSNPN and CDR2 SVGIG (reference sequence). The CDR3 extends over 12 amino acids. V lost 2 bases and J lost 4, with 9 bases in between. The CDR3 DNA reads TGTGCCTGGAGTAGGGGAAGTTACGAGCAGTACTTC. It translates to CAWSRGSYEQYF.

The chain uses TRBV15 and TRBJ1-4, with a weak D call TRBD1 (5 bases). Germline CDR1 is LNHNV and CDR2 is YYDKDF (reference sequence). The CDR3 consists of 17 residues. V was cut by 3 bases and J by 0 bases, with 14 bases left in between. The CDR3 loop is CATSRDTITATNEKLFF. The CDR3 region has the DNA TGTGCCACCAGCAGGGACACGATAACTGCAACTAATGAAAAACTGTTTTTT.

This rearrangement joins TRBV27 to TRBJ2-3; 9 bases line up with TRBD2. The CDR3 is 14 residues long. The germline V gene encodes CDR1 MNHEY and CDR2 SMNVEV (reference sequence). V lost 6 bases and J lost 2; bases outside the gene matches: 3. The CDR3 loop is CASSWTSDTDTQYF. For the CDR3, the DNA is TGTGCCAGCAGCTGGACTAGCGACACAGATACGCAGTATTTT.

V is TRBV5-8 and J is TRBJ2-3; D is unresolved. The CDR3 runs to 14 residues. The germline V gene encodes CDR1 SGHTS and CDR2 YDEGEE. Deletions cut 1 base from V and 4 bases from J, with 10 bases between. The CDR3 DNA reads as TGTGCCAGCAGCTTGTTAGGCCCCCCAGATACGCAGTATTTT. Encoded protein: CASSLLGPPDTQYF.

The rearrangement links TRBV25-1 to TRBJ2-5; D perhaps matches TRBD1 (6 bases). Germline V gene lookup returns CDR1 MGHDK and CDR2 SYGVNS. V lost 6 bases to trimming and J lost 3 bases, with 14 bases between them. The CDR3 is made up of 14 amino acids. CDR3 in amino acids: CASSFQGGEETQYF. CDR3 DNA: TGTGCCAGCAGCTTCCAAGGGGGAGAAGAGACCCAGTACTTC.

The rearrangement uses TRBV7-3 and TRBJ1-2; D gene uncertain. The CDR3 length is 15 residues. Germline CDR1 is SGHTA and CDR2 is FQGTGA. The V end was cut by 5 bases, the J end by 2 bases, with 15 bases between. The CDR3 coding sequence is TGTGCCAGCAGCCCATCGGGCCCGATCAACTATGGCTACACCTTC. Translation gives CASSPSGPINYGYTF.

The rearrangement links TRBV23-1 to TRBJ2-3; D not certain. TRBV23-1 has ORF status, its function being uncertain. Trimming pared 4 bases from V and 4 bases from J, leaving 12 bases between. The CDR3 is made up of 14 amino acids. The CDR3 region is CASSLGRDPDTQYF. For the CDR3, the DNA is TGCGCCAGCAGTCTGGGAAGGGATCCAGATACGCAGTATTTT.

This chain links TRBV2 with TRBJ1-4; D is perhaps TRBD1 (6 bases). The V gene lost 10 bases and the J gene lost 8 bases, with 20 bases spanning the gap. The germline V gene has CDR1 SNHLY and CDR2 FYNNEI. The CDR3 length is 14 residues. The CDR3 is CATLLDSSREKLFF. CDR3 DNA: TGTGCCACCCTACTGGACAGTTCGCGCGAAAAACTGTTTTTT.

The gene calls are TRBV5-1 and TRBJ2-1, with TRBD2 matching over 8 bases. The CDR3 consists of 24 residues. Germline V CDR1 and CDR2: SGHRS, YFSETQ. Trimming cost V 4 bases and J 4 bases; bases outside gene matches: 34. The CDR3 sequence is CASSAPGTSNELQSRAGHYNEQFF. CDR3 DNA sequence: TGCGCCAGCAGCGCCCCCGGGACTAGTAACGAACTACAAAGTAGAGCAGGCCATTACAATGAGCAGTTCTTC.

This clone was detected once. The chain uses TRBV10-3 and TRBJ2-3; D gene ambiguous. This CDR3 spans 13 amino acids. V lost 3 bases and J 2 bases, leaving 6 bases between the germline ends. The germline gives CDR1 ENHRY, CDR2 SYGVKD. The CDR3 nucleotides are TGTGCCATCAGTGATCGGGCCACAGATACGCAGTATTTT. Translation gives CAISDRATDTQYF.

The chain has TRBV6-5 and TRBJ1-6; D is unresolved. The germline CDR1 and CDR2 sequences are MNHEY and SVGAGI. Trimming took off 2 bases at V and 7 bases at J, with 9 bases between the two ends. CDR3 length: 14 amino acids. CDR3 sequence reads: CASSYGSFNSPLHF. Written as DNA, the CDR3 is TGTGCCAGCAGTTACGGGTCCTTCAATTCACCCCTCCACTTT.

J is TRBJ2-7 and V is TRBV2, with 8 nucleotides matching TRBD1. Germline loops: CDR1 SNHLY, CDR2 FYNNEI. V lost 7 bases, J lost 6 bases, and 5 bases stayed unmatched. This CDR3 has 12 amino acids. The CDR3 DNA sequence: TGTGCCAGCATTATGGACAGGGCCGAGCAGTACTTC. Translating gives CASIMDRAEQYF.

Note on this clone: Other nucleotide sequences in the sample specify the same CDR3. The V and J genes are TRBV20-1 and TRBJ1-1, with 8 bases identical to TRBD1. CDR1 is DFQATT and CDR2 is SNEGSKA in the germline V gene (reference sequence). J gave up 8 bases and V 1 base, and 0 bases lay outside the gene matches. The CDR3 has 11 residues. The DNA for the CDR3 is TGCAGTGCTAGAGGACAGGGGGAAGCTTTCTTT. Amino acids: CSARGQGEAFF.

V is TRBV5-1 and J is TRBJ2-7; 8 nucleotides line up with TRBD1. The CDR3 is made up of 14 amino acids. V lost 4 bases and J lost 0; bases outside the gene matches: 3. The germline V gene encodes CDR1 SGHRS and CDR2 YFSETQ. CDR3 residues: CASSTGQGSYEQYF. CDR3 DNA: TGCGCCAGCAGCACCGGACAGGGCTCCTACGAGCAGTACTTC.

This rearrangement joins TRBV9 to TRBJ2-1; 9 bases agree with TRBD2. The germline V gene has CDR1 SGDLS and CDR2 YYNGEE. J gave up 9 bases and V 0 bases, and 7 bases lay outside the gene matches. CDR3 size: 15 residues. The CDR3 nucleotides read TGTGCCAGCAGCGTAGTTAGCGGGAGTGGGAGTGAGCAGTTCTTC. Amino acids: CASSVVSGSGSEQFF.